The 12 T cell receptor beta chains listed next were all sequenced from one sample in a study of T cell responses to AZD1222 COVID-19 vaccine. TCRdb's copy holds only in-frame clones and misses some; the assay was immunoSEQ multiplex PCR. The sample yields roughly 80,000 clones, approximately 90% seen once. Specimen: peripheral blood, collected 28 days after the second AZD1222 dose. These receptors were collected from an adult who received the AZD1222 COVID-19 vaccine.

This clone was counted a single time. This rearrangement joins TRBV6-5 to TRBJ1-6; possible D gene TRBD1, 6 bases. The V and J ends lost 0 bases and 6 bases respectively, with 12 bases between them. The CDR3 is made up of 16 amino acids. The V gene's germline CDR1 is MNHEY and CDR2 SVGAGI. CDR3 sequence (DNA): TGTGCCAGCAGTTACTCGGGCCAGGGGCGTAATTCACCCCTCCACTTT. Translated, it gives CASSYSGQGRNSPLHF.

The rearrangement joins TRBV6-1 to TRBJ2-1, with D possibly TRBD2 on 5 matching bases. From germline, CDR1 is MNHNS and CDR2 SASEGT. This CDR3 spans 14 amino acids. V was shortened by 3 bases and J by 10 bases, with 16 bases between the two germline ends. CDR3 amino acids: CASSDYGGLGEQFF. CDR3 nucleotide sequence: TGTGCCAGCAGTGATTATGGCGGGCTAGGGGAGCAGTTCTTC.

The V and J genes are TRBV30 and TRBJ1-5; a weak D match, TRBD1 (6 bases). This CDR3 is 13 amino acids long. Germline loops: CDR1 GTSNPN, CDR2 SVGIG (reference sequence). Deletions cut 2 bases from V and 5 bases from J, with 10 bases between. In DNA, the CDR3 is TGTGCCTGGAGTATGGACAGCTATCAGCCCCAGCATTTT. It codes for CAWSMDSYQPQHF.

This chain uses TRBV30 with TRBJ1-1; 12 bases fit TRBD1. CDR1 is GTSNPN and CDR2 is SVGIG in the germline V gene (reference sequence). CDR3 length: 15 residues. V was clipped by 3 bases and J by 4 bases; unmatched bases: 6. DNA of the CDR3: TGTGCCTGGAGGGGGGACAGGGGGCTGGCCACTGAAGCTTTCTTT. It is translated as CAWRGDRGLATEAFF.

This rearrangement joins TRBV20-1 to TRBJ1-1, with D possibly matching TRBD1 (6 bases). The ends were cut back, 8 bases at V and 5 bases at J, with 12 bases in the middle. Germline CDR1 and CDR2: DFQATT and SNEGSKA (reference sequence). There are 11 residues in the CDR3. CDR3 loop: CSLTGTTEAFF. The DNA of the CDR3 is TGCAGTCTCACAGGGACAACTGAAGCTTTCTTT.

The chain employs TRBV30 and TRBJ2-2, with D uncertain. Trimming took 4 bases from V and 0 from J, leaving 6 bases between them. Germline CDR1 reads GTSNPN; CDR2 reads SVGIG (reference sequence). The CDR3 consists of 13 residues. CDR3 amino acids: CAWKSPNTGELFF. The CDR3 coding sequence is TGTGCCTGGAAGAGTCCGAACACCGGGGAGCTGTTTTTT.

The chain joins TRBV5-1 to TRBJ1-3, with 9 bases aligning to TRBD1. This CDR3 contains 15 residues. Germline loops: CDR1 SGHRS, CDR2 YFSETQ. The J segment lost 3 bases and the V segment lost 4 bases, leaving 5 bases of the junction unmatched. CDR3 DNA sequence: TGCGCCAGCAGCAAGGACAGGGGAGGTGGAAACACCATATATTTT. Protein sequence: CASSKDRGGGNTIYF.

The genes are TRBV3-1 (or the pseudogene TRBV3-2) and TRBJ2-1; no reliable D call. Trimming shortened V by 3 bases and J by 3 bases, and 15 bases separated the two germline ends. The CDR3 consists of 16 residues. Looked up from germline, CDR1 is LGHDT and CDR2 is YNNKEL (reference sequence). CDR3 in amino acids: CASSQGFNAFYNEQFF. The DNA of the CDR3 is TGTGCCAGCAGCCAGGGGTTTAACGCGTTCTACAATGAGCAGTTCTTC.

This chain links TRBV18 with TRBJ1-2; 8 positions match TRBD1. There are 15 residues in the CDR3. The germline gives CDR1 KGHSH, CDR2 LQKENI. V was clipped by 4 bases and J by 4 bases; unmatched bases: 8. The CDR3 coding sequence is TGTGCCAGCTCACTAGAAAAGGACAGGGTCTATGGCTACACCTTC. Translation gives CASSLEKDRVYGYTF.

J is TRBJ1-4 and V is TRBV14; tentative D call: TRBD1 (6 bases). CDR3 length: 15 residues. Germline CDR1 and CDR2: SGHDN and FVKESK. Trimming shortened V by 5 bases and J by 8 bases, and 18 bases separated the two germline ends. The CDR3 region has the DNA TGTGCCAGCAGCAGAGCAGGGGTTGTCGGGGAAAAACTGTTTTTT. Protein sequence: CASSRAGVVGEKLFF.

In its sample, this clone was seen once. V gene TRBV7-9 combines with J gene TRBJ1-2, with a possible D match to TRBD1 (5 bases). The V gene lost 3 bases and the J gene lost 0 bases, with 8 bases spanning the gap. The CDR3 is 14 residues long. Looked up from germline, CDR1 is SEHNR and CDR2 is FQNEAQ (reference sequence). Here the CDR3 DNA reads TGTGCCAGCAGCTTTCCAGGGACTAACTATGGCTACACCTTC. It yields the protein CASSFPGTNYGYTF.

The chain uses TRBV5-1 and TRBJ2-1, with 7 bases that match TRBD1. The CDR3 runs to 15 residues. J was trimmed by 1 base and V by 4 bases; bases with no gene match: 5. Looked up from germline, CDR1 is SGHRS and CDR2 is YFSETQ. The CDR3 spells CASSPTGVSYNEQFF. The CDR3 nucleotides read TGCGCCAGCAGCCCTACAGGGGTTTCCTACAATGAGCAGTTCTTC.